This T cell receptor (beta chain) stems from a study of shared clonotypes between healthy human individuals. Findings and caveats of the study: Depth was large, yet rarefaction showed that sorted-subset sequencing was incomplete. The sharing of about 5% of naive CD4 clonotypes was seen across a handful of donors.

An even split of each subset's genomic DNA across several immunoSEQ plates was performed. The protocol was immunoSEQ multiplex PCR, while the TCRdb copy is restricted to in-frame clones and leaves out a portion. The table records 850,000 to 1,200,000 clones, around 76% of them present only once. Germline lookup yields CDR1 SGHAT and CDR2 FQNNGV. The CDR3 runs 15 residues. V dropped 0 bases and J dropped 8; count of bases not matched to a gene: 6. This clone was counted a few times. The antigen remains unidentified. CD4+ cells were split into CD45RA+ naive and CD45RA-negative memory subsets. Material: memory CD4+ T cells sorted from blood. Indicated subset: CD45RA-negative fraction. The sequence was collected from a man between 18 and 29 years old in good health. V gene TRBV11-2 combines with J gene TRBJ2-1; 8 nucleotides agree with TRBD2. CDR3 in amino acids: CASSLETGGPHEQFF. In DNA, the CDR3 is TGTGCCAGCAGCTTAGAAACGGGGGGGCCCCATGAGCAGTTCTTC.